Below, 8 T cell receptor beta chains from the same sample are listed, as sequenced in a study of beta chain features in type 1 diabetes. Sequenced material consisted of expressed TCRB transcripts (all of the isolated RNA was reverse transcribed). Assay used: immunoSEQ multiplex PCR; TCRdb lists only in-frame clones, some missing. The data show about 150,000 clones, around 9.3% seen once. Sequenced sample: naive CD4+ T cells from blood. Receptors were obtained from a man aged 18 to 30 in good health.

This clone was found a few times. The rearrangement uses TRBV7-9 and TRBJ1-3; the D gene is possibly TRBD1 (5 bases). Trimming removed 7 bases at V and 4 bases at J, with 17 bases between. This CDR3 region has 15 residues. From germline, CDR1 is SEHNR and CDR2 FQNEAQ (reference sequence). In nucleotides, the CDR3 is TGTGCCAGCACAACCGGAGGGGTAGGCGGAAACACCATATATTTT. Translated: CASTTGGVGGNTIYF.

This clone was found a few times. J is TRBJ2-1 and V is TRBV11-2; 9 positions match TRBD1. The germline CDR1 and CDR2 sequences are SGHAT and FQNNGV. The CDR3 is made up of 14 amino acids. After removal of 3 bases from V and 7 bases from J, the junction contained 4 bases not matched to a gene. CDR3 sequence (DNA): TGTGCCAGCAGCTTCGGAGGACAGGGGAATGAGCAGTTCTTC. The encoded protein is CASSFGGQGNEQFF. Together with reference TRBV11-2 and TRBJ2-1, the CDR3 gives the full variable domain: EAGVAQSPRYKIIEKRQSVAFWCNPISGHATLYWYQQILGQGPKLLIQFQNNGVVDDSQLPKDRFSAERLKGVDSTLKIQPAKLEDSAVYLCASSFGGQGNEQFFGPGTRLTVL.

This clone was counted only a few times. This chain connects TRBV14 to TRBJ2-7, with D possibly being TRBD1 (5 bases). V was trimmed by 2 bases and J by 7 bases, leaving 12 bases between them. Germline V gene data show CDR1 as SGHDN and CDR2 as FVKESK. This CDR3 comprises 13 residues. The CDR3, as DNA: TGTGCCAGCAGCCAACTACTCAAGGGGGAGCAGTACTTC. Translated: CASSQLLKGEQYF.

A few counts support this clone. This rearrangement joins TRBV2 to TRBJ2-5; D gene ambiguous. Germline CDR1 and CDR2: SNHLY and FYNNEI. CDR3 length equals 13 residues. Trimming cost V 3 bases and J 2 bases, with 7 bases left between them. CDR3 sequence: CASSDRRQETQYF. CDR3 nucleotides: TGTGCCAGCAGTGATAGGCGGCAAGAGACCCAGTACTTC.

This chain uses TRBV7-6 with TRBJ2-1; 7 bases agree with TRBD2. The junction had 11 bases not matched to a gene; V was cut back by 4 bases and J by 8 bases. Germline CDR1 reads SGHVS; CDR2 reads FNYEAQ. This CDR3 spans 15 amino acids. DNA of the CDR3: TGTGCCAGCAGCTCCTTGGGGGGGGTAATTGATGAGCAGTTCTTC. It is translated as CASSSLGGVIDEQFF.

The J gene is TRBJ1-2, the V gene TRBV7-2, with TRBD1 identical over 9 bases. From germline, CDR1 is SGHTA and CDR2 FQGNSA. The CDR3 loop spans 14 amino acids. V shed 3 bases and J 2 bases; nucleotides not matched to a gene: 1. This chain's CDR3 is CASSLGTGNYGYTF. The DNA of the CDR3 is TGTGCCAGCAGCTTGGGGACAGGGAACTATGGCTACACCTTC.

This clone was detected ten times or more. This chain uses TRBV14 with TRBJ1-6; D gene unclear. Trimming left V 3 bases short and J 6 bases short, with 12 bases between. The CDR3 is made up of 15 amino acids. Looked up from germline, CDR1 is SGHDN and CDR2 is FVKESK. CDR3 loop: CASSQGLMRNSPLHF. The CDR3 DNA reads TGTGCCAGCAGCCAGGGCCTCATGCGTAATTCACCCCTCCACTTT.

This clone was seen more than once but under ten times. The V gene is TRBV5-1, the J gene TRBJ2-7; D is ambiguous. V lost 0 bases, J lost 4 bases, and 5 bases lay in between. Germline loops: CDR1 SGHRS, CDR2 YFSETQ. There are 12 residues in the CDR3. The CDR3 spells CASSLDQYEQYF. The CDR3 DNA follows: TGCGCCAGCAGCTTGGACCAGTACGAGCAGTACTTC. The full variable domain, completed using reference TRBV5-1 and TRBJ2-7, is KAGVTQTPRYLIKTRGQQVTLSCSPISGHRSVSWYQQTPGQGLQFLFEYFSETQRNKGNFPGRFSGRQFSNSRSEMNVSTLELGDSALYLCASSLDQYEQYFGPGTRLTVT.